The T cell receptor beta chain under discussion was sequenced for a study of T-cell reconstitution after alpha-beta-depleted transplantation in children (dated by TCRdb to 2016 to 2018). For context, the study as a whole: Using TCR repertoire profiling, the study quantitatively followed how T-cell immune reconstitution unfolded in children after TCRalphabeta/CD19-depleted allogeneic hematopoietic cell transplantation. Overall study outcomes, separate from this receptor: In some patients, the high TCRbeta diversity seen at day 60 was put down to recipient T cells and intrathymic progenitors that had survived conditioning. The apparently early alphabetaT-cell count recovery about two months after transplant was reportedly dependent on only several hundred rapidly expanded clones derived from non-depleted graft cells. Hyperexpanded clone frequencies declined over subsequent months; after one year, T-cell counts and TCRbeta diversity were mostly attributed to newly produced T cells.

Receptor amplification or capture employed PCR. Sequencing relied on an Illumina HiSeq 2500. TCR library preparation used molecular barcoding, with unique molecular identifiers applied to normalize quantification of the TCRbeta repertoire. TCRdb trimmed public reads at Q25 via fastp, called clones via MiXCR and kept in-frame beta chains. Entries are consolidated by CDR3 protein sequence, retaining the most common genes and DNA. Here the sample has approximately 1,000,000 distinct CDR3 sequences; about 29% occur a single time. The top ten clones comprise about 28% of the sample. Details on this clonotype: Its antigen is currently not known. Base qualities are missing; no much larger clone stands one base away.

This specimen's treatment or condition label, per the study, means: allogeneic hematopoietic cell transplantation with graft depleted of TCRalphabeta T cells and CD19 B cells. TCRalphabeta/CD19-depleted allogeneic hematopoietic cell grafts were given to the transplant recipients, all of whom were children. This specimen was PBMCs, mostly from graft donor cells, taken 360 days after TCRalphabeta/CD19-depleted stem cell transplant. This clonotype was obtained from a boy under two years old who had a stem cell transplant for SCID, so the T cells may come from the graft donor.

CDR3 region: CASTQGGIYGYTF. The DNA sequence is TGTGCCAGCACCCAGGGGGGGATCTATGGCTACACCTTC. The receptor chain draws on TRBV12-3 or TRBV12-4 and TRBJ1-2; TRBD1 fits 7 bases in the junction. The CDR3 sequence holds 13 residues, the cysteine and phenylalanine included. Kept here is only the CDR3 DNA, which spans 39 bases and is read in frame from base 1. Ends trimmed: V by 7 bases, J by 4 bases; bases unmatched to a gene: 6.